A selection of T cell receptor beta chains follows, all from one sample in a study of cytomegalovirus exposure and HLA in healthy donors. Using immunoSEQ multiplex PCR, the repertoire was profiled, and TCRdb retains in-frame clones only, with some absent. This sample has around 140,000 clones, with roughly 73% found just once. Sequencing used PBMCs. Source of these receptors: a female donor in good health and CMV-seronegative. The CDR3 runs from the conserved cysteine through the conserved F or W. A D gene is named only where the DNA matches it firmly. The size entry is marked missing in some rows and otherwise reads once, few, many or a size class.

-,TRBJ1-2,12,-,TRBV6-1,TGTGCCAGCAGTGACGGAGGGTATGGCTACACCTTC,CASSDGGYGYTF
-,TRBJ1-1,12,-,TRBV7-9,TGTTCCAGCAGCTTAGGTATCGCTGAAGCTTTCTTT,CSSSLGIAEAFF
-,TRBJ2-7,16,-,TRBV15,TGTGCCACCAGCAGAGACCCGACAGGGAGGAGTTACGAGCAGTACTTC,CATSRDPTGRSYEQYF
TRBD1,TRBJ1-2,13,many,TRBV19,TGTGCCAGTACCTCCAGGGGGGTAGGCGGCTACACCTTC,CASTSRGVGGYTF
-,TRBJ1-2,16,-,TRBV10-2,TGCGCCAGCAGTGAGGCCCGGGGGGGCGTCCCCTATGGCTACACCTTC,CASSEARGGVPYGYTF
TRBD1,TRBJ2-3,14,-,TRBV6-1,TGTGCCACCAACGACAGGGGGCAGACAGATACGCAGTATTTT,CATNDRGQTDTQYF
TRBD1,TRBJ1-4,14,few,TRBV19,TGTGCCAGTACTCCGGGACAGGGGAGTGAAAAACTGTTTTTT,CASTPGQGSEKLFF
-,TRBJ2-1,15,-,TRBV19,TGTGCCAGTAGTATCGGACACCTAAACTACAATGAGCAGTTCTTC,CASSIGHLNYNEQFF
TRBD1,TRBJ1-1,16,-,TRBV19,TGTGCCAGTAGAGTCCCGGGACAGGGGATGAACACTGAAGCTTTCTTT,CASRVPGQGMNTEAFF
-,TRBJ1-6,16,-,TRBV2,TGTGCCAGCAGTGCCTCACAGGGCCGGTTGAATTCACCCCTCCACTTT,CASSASQGRLNSPLHF
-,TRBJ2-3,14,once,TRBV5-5,TGTGCCAGCAGCTTGGGACAGGCCACAGATACGCAGTATTTT,CASSLGQATDTQYF
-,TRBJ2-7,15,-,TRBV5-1,TGCGCCAGCAGCTTGGGGGCAGATAGCTCCTACGAGCAGTACTTC,CASSLGADSSYEQYF
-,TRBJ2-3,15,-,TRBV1,TGCACCAGCAGCCAAGGACTAGCGTACACAGATACGCAGTATTTT,CTSSQGLAYTDTQYF
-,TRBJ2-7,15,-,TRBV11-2,TGTGCCAGCAGCCGCGGGGAAGCGTTCTCCTACGAGCAGTACTTC,CASSRGEAFSYEQYF
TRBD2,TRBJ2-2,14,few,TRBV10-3,TGTGCCATGCGACTAGCGGGAGAAGCCGGGGAGCTGTTTTTT,CAMRLAGEAGELFF
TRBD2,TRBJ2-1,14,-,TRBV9,TGTGCCAGCAGTCAAACTAGCGTTTACAATGAGCAGTTCTTC,CASSQTSVYNEQFF
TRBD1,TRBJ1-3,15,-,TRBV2,TGTGCCAGCAGGCCCACAGGGGGGACTGGAAACACCATATATTTT,CASRPTGGTGNTIYF
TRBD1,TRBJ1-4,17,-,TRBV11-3,TGTGCCAGCAGCTTAGGTCGGGACAGGGCCCAAAGGGAAAAACTGTTTTTT,CASSLGRDRAQREKLFF
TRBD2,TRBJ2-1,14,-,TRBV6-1,TGTGCCAGCGACGCGATCAGCGGGGGGTCGGAGCAGTTCTTC,CASDAISGGSEQFF
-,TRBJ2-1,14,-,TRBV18,TGTGCCAGCTCACCACCTAGCGGCTACAATGAGCAGTTCTTC,CASSPPSGYNEQFF
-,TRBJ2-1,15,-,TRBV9,TGTGCCAGCAGCGTAGGGGGAGTTTCGGGATATGAGCAGTTCTTC,CASSVGGVSGYEQFF
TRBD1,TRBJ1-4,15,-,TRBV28,TGTGCCAGCAGTCCCCCCGGACAGGCTGGGGAAAAACTGTTTTTT,CASSPPGQAGEKLFF
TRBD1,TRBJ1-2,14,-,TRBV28,TGTGCCAGCACTGTAGGCAGGGGGCGCGGGGGCTACACCTTC,CASTVGRGRGGYTF
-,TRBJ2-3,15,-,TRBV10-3,TGTGCCATCAGGGACTTTCAGGTTTCCACAGATACGCAGTATTTT,CAIRDFQVSTDTQYF
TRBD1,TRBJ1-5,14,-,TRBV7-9,TGTGCCAGCAGCCCGGGACAGGGTTATCAGCCCCAGCATTTT,CASSPGQGYQPQHF